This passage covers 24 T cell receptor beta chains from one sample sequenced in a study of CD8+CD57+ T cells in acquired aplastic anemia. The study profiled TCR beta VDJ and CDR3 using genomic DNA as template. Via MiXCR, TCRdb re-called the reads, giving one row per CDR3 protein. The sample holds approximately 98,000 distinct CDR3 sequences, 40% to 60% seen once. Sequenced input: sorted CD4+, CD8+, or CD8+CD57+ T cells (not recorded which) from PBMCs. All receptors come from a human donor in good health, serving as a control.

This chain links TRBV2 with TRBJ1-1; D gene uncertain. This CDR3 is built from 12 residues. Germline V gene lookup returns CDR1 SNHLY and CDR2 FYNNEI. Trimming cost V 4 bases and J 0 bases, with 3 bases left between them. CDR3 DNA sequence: TGTGCCAGCAGTGTTATGAACACTGAAGCTTTCTTT. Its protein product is CASSVMNTEAFF.

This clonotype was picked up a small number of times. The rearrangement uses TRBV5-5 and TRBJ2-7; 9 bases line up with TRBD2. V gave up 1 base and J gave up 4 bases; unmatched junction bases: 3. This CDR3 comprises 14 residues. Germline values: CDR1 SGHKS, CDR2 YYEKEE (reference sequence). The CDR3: CASSLRGGAYEQYF. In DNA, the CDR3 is TGTGCCAGCAGCTTGCGCGGGGGGGCGTACGAGCAGTACTTC.

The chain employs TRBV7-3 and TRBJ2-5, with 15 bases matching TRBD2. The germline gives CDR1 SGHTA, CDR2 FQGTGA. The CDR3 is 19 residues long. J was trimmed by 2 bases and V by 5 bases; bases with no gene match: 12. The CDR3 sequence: CASSLGLAGGLGKQETQYF. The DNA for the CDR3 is TGTGCCAGCAGCCTTGGACTAGCGGGGGGGCTCGGGAAACAAGAGACCCAGTACTTC.

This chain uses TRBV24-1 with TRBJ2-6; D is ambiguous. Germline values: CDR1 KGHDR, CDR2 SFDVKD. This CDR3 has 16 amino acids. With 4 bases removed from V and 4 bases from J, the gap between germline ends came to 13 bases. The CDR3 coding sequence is TGTGCCACCAGTGACCGACGGTCTCTGGGGGCCAACGTCCTGACTTTC. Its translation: CATSDRRSLGANVLTF.

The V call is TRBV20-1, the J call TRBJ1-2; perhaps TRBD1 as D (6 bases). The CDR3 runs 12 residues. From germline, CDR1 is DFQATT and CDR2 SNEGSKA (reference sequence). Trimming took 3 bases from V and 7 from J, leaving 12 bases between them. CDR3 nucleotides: TGCAGTGCTAGGGACAGAAGAGCTGGCTACACCTTC. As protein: CSARDRRAGYTF.

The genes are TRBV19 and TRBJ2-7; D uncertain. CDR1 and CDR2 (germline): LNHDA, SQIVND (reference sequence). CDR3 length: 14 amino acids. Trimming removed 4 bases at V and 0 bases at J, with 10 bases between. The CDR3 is CASSSRYSSYEQYF. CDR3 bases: TGTGCCAGTAGTAGTCGGTACAGCTCCTACGAGCAGTACTTC.

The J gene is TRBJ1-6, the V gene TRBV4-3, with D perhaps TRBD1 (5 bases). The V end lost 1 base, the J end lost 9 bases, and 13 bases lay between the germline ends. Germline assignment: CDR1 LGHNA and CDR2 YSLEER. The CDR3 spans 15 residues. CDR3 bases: TGCGCCAGCAGCCAAGGGCAGGGAATGAGTTCACCCCTCCACTTT. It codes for CASSQGQGMSSPLHF.

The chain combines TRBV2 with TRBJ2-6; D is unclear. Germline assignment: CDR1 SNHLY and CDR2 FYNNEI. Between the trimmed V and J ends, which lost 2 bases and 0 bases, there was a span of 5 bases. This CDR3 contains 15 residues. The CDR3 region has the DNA TGTGCCAGCAGTGAACGGCCCTCTGGGGCCAACGTCCTGACTTTC. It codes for CASSERPSGANVLTF.

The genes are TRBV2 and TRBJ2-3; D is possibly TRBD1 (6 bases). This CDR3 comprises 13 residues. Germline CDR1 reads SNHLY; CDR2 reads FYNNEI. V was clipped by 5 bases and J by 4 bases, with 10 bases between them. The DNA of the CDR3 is TGTGCCAGCAGTTCAGGGGTAGCAGATACGCAGTATTTT. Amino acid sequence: CASSSGVADTQYF.

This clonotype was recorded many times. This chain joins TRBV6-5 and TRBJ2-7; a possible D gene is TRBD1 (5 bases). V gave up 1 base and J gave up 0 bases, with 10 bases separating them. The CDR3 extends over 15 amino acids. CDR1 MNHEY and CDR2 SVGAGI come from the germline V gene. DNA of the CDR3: TGTGCCAGCAGTTACTTAGACAGTCCCTCCTACGAGCAGTACTTC. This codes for CASSYLDSPSYEQYF.

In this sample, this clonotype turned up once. CDR3 coding DNA: TGTGCCAGGCACACCGGGACCAATAATTCACCCCTCCACTTT. This codes for CARHTGTNNSPLHF. The chain joins TRBV2 to TRBJ1-6; possibly TRBD1 for D (5 bases). Germline values: CDR1 SNHLY, CDR2 FYNNEI. The CDR3 loop spans 14 amino acids. Deletions cut 9 bases from V and 5 bases from J, with 14 bases between.

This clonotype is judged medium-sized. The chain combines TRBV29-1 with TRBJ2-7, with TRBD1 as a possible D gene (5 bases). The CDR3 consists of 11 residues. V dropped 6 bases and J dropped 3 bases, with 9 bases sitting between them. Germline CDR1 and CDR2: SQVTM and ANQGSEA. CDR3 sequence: CSVTDSYEQYF. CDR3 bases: TGCAGCGTGACCGACAGCTACGAGCAGTACTTC.

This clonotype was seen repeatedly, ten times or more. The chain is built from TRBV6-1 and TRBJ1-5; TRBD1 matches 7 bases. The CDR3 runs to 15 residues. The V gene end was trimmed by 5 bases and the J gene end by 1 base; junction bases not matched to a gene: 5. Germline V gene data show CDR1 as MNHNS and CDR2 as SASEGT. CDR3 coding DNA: TGTGCCAGCAGTCGACAGGGTGAGAGCAATCAGCCCCAGCATTTT. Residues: CASSRQGESNQPQHF.

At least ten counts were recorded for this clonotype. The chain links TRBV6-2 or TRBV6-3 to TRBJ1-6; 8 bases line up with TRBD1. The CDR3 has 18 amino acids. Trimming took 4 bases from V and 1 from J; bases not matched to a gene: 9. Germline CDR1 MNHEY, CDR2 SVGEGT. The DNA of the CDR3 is TGTGCCAGCAGTTCTACTCCAGGGGGCGAATCCTATAATTCACCCCTCCACTTT. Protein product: CASSSTPGGESYNSPLHF.

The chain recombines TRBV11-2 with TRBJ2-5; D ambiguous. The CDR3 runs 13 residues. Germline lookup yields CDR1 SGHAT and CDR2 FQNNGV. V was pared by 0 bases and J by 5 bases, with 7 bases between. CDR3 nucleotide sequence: TGTGCCAGCAGCTTAGATTTGAGGGAGACCCAGTACTTC. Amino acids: CASSLDLRETQYF.

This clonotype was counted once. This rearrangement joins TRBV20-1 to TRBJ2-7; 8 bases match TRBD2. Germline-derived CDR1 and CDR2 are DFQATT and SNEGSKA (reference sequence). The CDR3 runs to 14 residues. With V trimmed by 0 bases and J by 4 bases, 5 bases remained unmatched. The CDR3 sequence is CSARDRGGRYEQYF. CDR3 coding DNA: TGCAGTGCTAGAGATCGGGGGGGCAGGTACGAGCAGTACTTC.

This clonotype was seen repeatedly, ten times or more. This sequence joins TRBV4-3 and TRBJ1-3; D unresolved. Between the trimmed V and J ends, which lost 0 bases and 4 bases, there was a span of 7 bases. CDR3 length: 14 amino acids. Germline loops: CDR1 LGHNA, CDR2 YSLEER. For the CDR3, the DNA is TGCGCCAGCAGCCAAGATAGGTCGGGAAACACCATATATTTT. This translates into CASSQDRSGNTIYF.

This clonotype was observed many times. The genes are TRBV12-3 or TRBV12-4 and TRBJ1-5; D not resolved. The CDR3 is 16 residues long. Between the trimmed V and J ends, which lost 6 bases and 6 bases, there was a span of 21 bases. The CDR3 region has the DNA TGTGCCAGCAGCCCAACTGGGCAGTATCTAGGTCAGCCCCAGCATTTT. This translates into CASSPTGQYLGQPQHF.

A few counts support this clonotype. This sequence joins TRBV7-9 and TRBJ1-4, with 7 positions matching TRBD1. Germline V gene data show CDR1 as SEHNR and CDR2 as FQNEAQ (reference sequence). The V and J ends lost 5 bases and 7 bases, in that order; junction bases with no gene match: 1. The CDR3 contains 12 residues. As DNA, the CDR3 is TGTGCCAGCAGCCAGGGGGTTGAAAAACTGTTTTTT. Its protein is CASSQGVEKLFF.

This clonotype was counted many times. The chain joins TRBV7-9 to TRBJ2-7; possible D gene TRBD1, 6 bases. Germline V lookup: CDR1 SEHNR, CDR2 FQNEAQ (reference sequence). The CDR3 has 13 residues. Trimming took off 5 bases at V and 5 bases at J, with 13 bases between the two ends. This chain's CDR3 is CASSPRDTDEQYF. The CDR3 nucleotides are TGTGCCAGCAGCCCCCGGGACACTGACGAGCAGTACTTC.

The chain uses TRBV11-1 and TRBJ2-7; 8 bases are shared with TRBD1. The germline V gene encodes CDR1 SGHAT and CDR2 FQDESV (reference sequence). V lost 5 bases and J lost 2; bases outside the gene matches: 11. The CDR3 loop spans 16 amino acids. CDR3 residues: CASSPARRTGTYEQYF. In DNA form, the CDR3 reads TGTGCCAGCAGCCCAGCCCGCAGGACAGGGACCTACGAGCAGTACTTC.

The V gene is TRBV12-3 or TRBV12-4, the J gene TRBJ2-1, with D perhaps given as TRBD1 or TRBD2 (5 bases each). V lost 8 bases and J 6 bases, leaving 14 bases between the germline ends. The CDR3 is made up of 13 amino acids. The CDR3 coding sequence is TGTGCCAGCCAGAAGGGGACCCCCAATGAGCAGTTCTTC. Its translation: CASQKGTPNEQFF.

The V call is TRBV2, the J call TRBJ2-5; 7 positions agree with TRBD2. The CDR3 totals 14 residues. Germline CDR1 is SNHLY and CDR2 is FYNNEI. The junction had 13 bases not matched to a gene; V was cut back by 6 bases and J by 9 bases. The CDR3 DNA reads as TGTGCCAGCAGCCCTAATGGGGAGGGAGGGGCCCAGTACTTC. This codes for CASSPNGEGGAQYF.

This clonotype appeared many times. The CDR3 protein is CASSYRTAYGYTF. As DNA, the CDR3 is TGTGCCAGCAGTTACCGGACGGCCTATGGCTACACCTTC. The J gene is TRBJ1-2, the V gene TRBV6-5; D gene ambiguous. The germline CDR1 and CDR2 sequences are MNHEY and SVGAGI. Trimming shortened V by 2 bases and J by 4 bases, and 8 bases separated the two germline ends. The CDR3 totals 13 residues.